This paragraph reports one T cell receptor beta chain. The antigen this receptor binds is unknown. Base quality data are lacking; no much larger clone is found one base away. The sample is drawn from a study of cytomegalovirus exposure and HLA in healthy donors (dated by TCRdb to about 2017). At the level of the whole study: An earlier analysis of 587 of the donors reported under 300 Gb of sequence data and some 110 million unique TCR beta sequences obtained from around 170 million T cells. Approximately 310 gigabases of sequencing data and around 87 million unique TCR sequences were included in an early release covering roughly 600 HLA-typed donors. Among the roughly 400 genotyped donors, approximately 82% belonged to the genetic ancestry cluster associated with self-reported Caucasian donors. The study aimed to test whether cataloging public T cell receptors could reveal signatures of past pathogen exposure. Using immunosequencing, the study profiled T cell repertoires from 666 subjects and related those repertoires to cytomegalovirus serostatus. Besides the first cohort of approximately 670 subjects, a separate validation cohort made up of 120 different subjects was used. To predict cytomegalovirus infection status, the study brought together high-throughput TCR immunosequencing, statistical association of individual TCRs with disease status, and machine learning. A later analysis re-examined previously published TCR beta repertoires from hundreds of donors and added high-resolution HLA genotyping to investigate patterns of TCR occurrence. In the later analysis, no new phenotypic data were used to find candidate immune exposures; instead, reliance was placed on TCR beta sequences and their occurrence across donors. To decide whether each TCR beta V gene segment behaved as functional or pseudogenic, an earlier analysis of 587 of the donors relied on high-throughput TCR beta sequencing. Donor age, sex, ethnicity and CMV serostatus were compiled alongside the repertoire data. A later genetic analysis took genome-wide SNP genotypes for about three fifths of the roughly 700 donors and used that subset as a discovery cohort. All discovery cohort repertoires had been generated on a single sequencing platform. HLA typing covered class I and class II loci at four-digit resolution. Typing coverage differed by locus: A, B, C, DRB1 and DQB1 were typed in about 620-640 donors, DQA1 in 500 to 550, DPA1 in approximately 600, and DPB1 in 450 to 480. Because of strong linkage in the cohort, roughly five DR-DQ haplotypes were treated as single units for association and clustering. Among about 390 genotyped donors of the cohort, an average of about 240,000 unique TCR beta nucleotide sequences were sequenced per donor, approximately 20% of them non-productive.

Results and caveats for the whole study, not just this receptor: In a later analysis, the rate of TCR association differed among HLA loci, with DRB1 alleles having the most associated TCRs and HLA-C alleles having the fewest. Presence/absence analyses assumed roughly uniform sequencing depth across donors, an assumption that may not hold. Most TCR sequences were observed very rarely across donors, whereas some public TCRs were present in many individuals. The study gave a list of about 160 TCR beta chains associated with cytomegalovirus. A later analysis associated about 16,000 TCR beta sequences with specific HLA alleles at a false discovery rate of 0.05. Some IMGT-functional V segments, including TRBV6-2 and TRBV6-3, could not be told apart with the 87-base-pair reads, so those segments were excluded. According to a later genetic analysis, donors in an Asian-associated ancestry cluster had fewer N-insertions in productive TCRs than the roughly 670-donor mean. In both the original and validation cohorts, the classifier was reported to diagnose cytomegalovirus status with high specificity and sensitivity. When HLA alleles, especially DR and DQ, strongly co-occurred, attributing TCR associations to individual alleles was difficult. In this cohort, only TCR beta chains were sequenced, and detectable features were limited by the absence of alpha or paired-chain data. Three of the identified cytomegalovirus-associated TCR beta chains were confirmed in vitro to be specific for cytomegalovirus antigens. In a later analysis, HLA-associated TCR beta chains showed more clonal expansion and lower generation probabilities than non-associated chains that were equally common. The earlier analysis of nearly 600 of the donors excluded roughly 17 rarely observed V segments, including chromosome 9 orphons, because counts were too low. An earlier analysis of around 500 of the donors showed that most TCR beta V segments appeared in productive rearrangements either about 87% or about 30% of the time, which broadly matched IMGT annotations. Immune exposure information for the cohort was limited to CMV serostatus. It was suggested by the authors that the approach could potentially be generalized to other disease states and immunological phenotypes. V-gene and J-gene trimming of TCR beta chains was associated with a missense DCLRE1C variant in a later genetic analysis, and the association was replicated in an independent cohort. Correlated functional status among segregating V segments might reflect linkage disequilibrium, but an unknown experimental factor could not be ruled out. A later analysis reported that several top co-occurrence clusters appeared linked to parvovirus B19, influenza, CMV and Epstein-Barr virus. A group of highly shared sequence variants was considered likely to be a technical artifact of the sequencing pipeline. A further reported finding was that TCR beta sequences accurately predicted the HLA-A and HLA-B alleles for most subjects in the first cohort. Because HLA typing was missing for some donors at each locus, association tests included only the typed subset. According to a later analysis, most CMV-associated TCR beta chains appeared to be HLA-restricted, and the HLA associations seemed to be driven largely by CMV exposure.

The cohort consisted of 666 healthy bone marrow donors. At the time of sampling, all cohort members were nominally healthy, though unrecorded immune exposures were likely present. The donor was CMV seropositive and was included in the group of 300 or so seropositive cohort members. A peripheral blood sample was collected from each donor, and TCR beta sequencing was performed on peripheral blood mononuclear cells. The Qiagen DNeasy Blood Extraction Kit was used to extract genomic DNA from the blood cell samples. V gives up 4 bases and J gives up 5 bases, and the segment between their germline ends measures 15 bases. The germline V gene encodes CDR1 SQVTM and CDR2 ANQGSEA. The CDR3 holds 13 amino acids from the cysteine to the phenylalanine. This entry keeps only the CDR3 DNA: 39 bases, framed from base 1. The library relied on the immunoSEQ multiplex PCR assay. For the multiplex PCR, a mixture combining 60 forward primers for TCR Vbeta segments and 13 reverse primers for TCR Jbeta segments was used. Amplification of the CDR3 region of rearranged TCR beta genes was performed with a multiplex PCR assay on genomic DNA. The Illumina HiSeq System was used to sequence the amplified TCR beta libraries as 87-base-pair reads. Processing in the source paper ran as follows. Across the roughly 700 repertoires, a later analysis counted tens of millions of unique TCR beta chains, 9.5 million to 13 million of which were shared by at least two donors. A nearest-neighbor algorithm error-corrected the raw reads and collapsed the reads into unique sequences, merging closely related sequences to remove PCR and sequencing errors. V, D and J gene segments were assigned by aligning CDR3 sequences to IMGT reference sequences. For a sequence to be retained, at least a six-nucleotide match to both a V gene segment and a J gene segment was required. Rearrangements were classified as productive when the CDR3 lacked stop codons and remained in frame with V and J, and all other rearrangements were classified as non-productive. Following IMGT convention, CDR3 was defined as the stretch from the second conserved V-encoded cysteine up to the conserved J-encoded phenylalanine. The earlier analysis of fewer than 700 of the donors excluded sequences that lacked an unambiguous match to a single V gene segment. In an earlier analysis of some 590 of the donors, a V segment was called functional when productive rearrangements were above 56.7%, and segregating when the standard deviation between donors exceeded 5%. To diagnose cytomegalovirus status from the catalog of TCR beta chain sequences, a statistical classification framework was built. In a later analysis, V and J genes were assigned by comparing TCR nucleotide sequences against IMGT/GENE-DB human TR gene sequences. The TCRdist pipeline was used in a later analysis to assign CDR3 sequences and most-parsimonious VDJ recombination scenarios. In a later analysis, each TCR beta chain was defined by its CDR3 amino acid sequence together with its V-gene family, and reads without a unique V-gene family were excluded. A later analysis removed 500 to 600 highly shared, low-generation-probability nucleotide sequences to deal with suspected cross-contamination and a sequencing artifact. A later analysis calculated a clonal expansion index for each public chain from normalized within-repertoire ranks of inferred template counts. Generation probabilities in a later analysis came from a VDJ recombination model fitted to out-of-frame rearrangements, and those results were checked against IGoR. In a later analysis, TCR-TCR, TCR-HLA and TCR-CMV co-occurrence was scored with hypergeometric tests, and a repertoire-size bias correction was applied to TCR pairs. To estimate false discovery rates, a later analysis permuted the HLA or CMV assignments 20 times. In a later analysis, co-occurring TCRs were grouped with DBSCAN, and TCRdist sequence similarity was added when clustering was performed within HLA-allele-positive subsets. Co-occurrence clustering excluded repertoires with fewer than 30,000 or more than 120,000 public chains, plus five with anomalous nucleotide sharing. Entries here come from immuneACCESS through TCRdb and include only in-frame sequences with V and J called. Some clones fail to appear in such tables; in the studies checked, an unresolved V gene covers under half of the shortfall, and the cause of the remainder is unknown. V and J calls plus clone size are reproduced from that table; the DNA served to infer D and trimming. This sample has around 160,000 clones in its table, and about two thirds of those were observed once. Jointly, the top ten make up 3.5% to 5.5% of the sample.

The V and J segments used are TRBV29-1 and TRBJ2-7, with the D gene too uncertain to name. Material: PBMCs. The TCR was taken from a woman between 18 and 29 years old in good health and CMV-seropositive. The CDR3 sequence is CSVVSSGTHEQYF. The sequenced DNA: TGCAGCGTTGTGTCTAGTGGCACCCACGAGCAGTACTTC.